This TCR beta chain was documented in a study of T cell responses to AZD1222 COVID-19 vaccine. The CDR3 covers 13 residues. The J segment lost 4 bases and the V segment lost 4 bases, leaving 4 bases of the junction unmatched. Germline V gives CDR1 SGDLS, CDR2 YYNGEE. About this clone: Its specificity is not known.

TCRdb's table, derived via immunoSEQ multiplex PCR, lists solely in-frame clones and lacks some. The table records around 78,000 clones, about 89% of them present only once. Overall study results and limits: Spike regions recognized by vaccine-associated CD4 TCRs spanned the protein, led by 160-218 and 743-854. Mostly white British, mostly female donors; authors suggested clonal diversity may be underestimated. Unmutated variant regions are reportedly the target of nearly half of TCRs that are spike-specific.

The chain links TRBV9 to TRBJ2-5; 7 nucleotides line up with TRBD1. The clonotype originates from an adult in good health. The sequencing here drew on peripheral blood, taken on day 0 of MenACWY control vaccination. CDR3 region: CASSQTGVETQYF. The CDR3 coding sequence is TGTGCCAGCAGCCAAACAGGGGTAGAGACCCAGTACTTC.